The next 5 T cell receptor beta chains were all read from a single sample in a study of shared clonotypes between healthy human individuals. Terminally differentiated effector memory CD45RA+ cells were left out of the naive CD8 fraction, which was CD45RO-negative and positively selected for CCR7. Clones were sequenced by immunoSEQ multiplex PCR, and TCRdb holds only the in-frame ones, with some missing. The data hold nearly 600,000 clones, with over 95% observed a single time. Sequenced material: naive CD8+ T cells sorted from blood. These receptors were collected from a woman aged 25-40 years in good health.

The chain joins TRBV7-8 to TRBJ2-1; 7 positions agree with TRBD1. The germline V gene encodes CDR1 SGHVS and CDR2 FQNEAQ. The CDR3 loop spans 12 amino acids. The V gene end was trimmed by 5 bases and the J gene end by 11 bases; junction bases not matched to a gene: 6. CDR3 nucleotides: TGTGCCAGCAGCGTAGACAGGGTTAAGCAGTTCTTC. Amino acids: CASSVDRVKQFF.

The CDR3 loop is CASSHPGFSYEQYF. CDR3 DNA sequence: TGTGCCAGCAGCCATCCAGGGTTCTCCTACGAGCAGTACTTC. J is TRBJ2-7 and V is TRBV16; a weak D match, TRBD1 (5 bases). Germline V gives CDR1 KGHSY, CDR2 FQNENV. The CDR3 runs to 14 residues. Deletions cut 3 bases from V and 0 bases from J, with 9 bases between.

This clone appeared once. The chain carries TRBV5-1 and TRBJ2-2; 13 bases match TRBD2. This CDR3 contains 16 residues. V lost 4 bases to trimming and J lost 7 bases; unmatched junction nucleotides: 7. The germline gives CDR1 SGHRS, CDR2 YFSETQ. CDR3: CASSQTSGRANGELFF. The CDR3 coding sequence is TGCGCCAGCAGCCAAACTAGCGGGAGGGCCAACGGGGAGCTGTTTTTT.

V usage is TRBV28 and J usage is TRBJ1-1; TRBD1 matches 7 bases. Germline V gene sequence: CDR1 MDHEN, CDR2 SYDVKM. The J segment lost 3 bases and the V segment lost 4 bases, leaving 2 bases of the junction unmatched. The CDR3 contains 13 residues. Here the CDR3 reads CASSSGGDTEAFF. CDR3 in DNA: TGTGCCAGCAGTTCAGGGGGGGACACTGAAGCTTTCTTT.

This rearrangement joins TRBV19 to TRBJ2-7; TRBD1 matches 10 bases. CDR3 length: 15 residues. Looked up from germline, CDR1 is LNHDA and CDR2 is SQIVND (reference sequence). V gave up 5 bases and J gave up 0 bases; unmatched junction bases: 4. For the CDR3, the DNA is TGTGCCAGTAGTGCGGGACAGGGGAGCTCCTACGAGCAGTACTTC. Amino acid sequence: CASSAGQGSSYEQYF.